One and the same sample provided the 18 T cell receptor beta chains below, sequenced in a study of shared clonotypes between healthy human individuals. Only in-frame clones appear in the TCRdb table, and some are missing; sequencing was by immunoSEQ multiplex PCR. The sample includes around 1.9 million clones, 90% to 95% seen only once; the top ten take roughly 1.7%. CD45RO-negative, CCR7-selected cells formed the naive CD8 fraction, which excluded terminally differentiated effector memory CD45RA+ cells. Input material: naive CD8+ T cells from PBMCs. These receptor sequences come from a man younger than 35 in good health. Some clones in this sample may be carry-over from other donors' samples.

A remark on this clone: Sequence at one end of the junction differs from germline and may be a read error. CDR3 in DNA: TGTGCCAGCAGTTATGGGGACAGCACCTACGAGCAGTACTTC. Residues: CASSYGDSTYEQYF. This rearrangement joins TRBV10-3 to TRBJ2-7; 7 bases are shared with TRBD1. CDR1 and CDR2 from the germline V gene are ENHRY and SYGVKD. The CDR3 contains 14 residues.

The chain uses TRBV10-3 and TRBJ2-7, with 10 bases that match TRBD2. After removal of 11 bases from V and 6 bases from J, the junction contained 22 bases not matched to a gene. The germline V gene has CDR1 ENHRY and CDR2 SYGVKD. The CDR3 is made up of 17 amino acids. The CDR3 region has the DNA TGTGCCGTAGGGAGGCCACCGGGACTAGCGAGGGGGACCGAGCAGTACTTC. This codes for CAVGRPPGLARGTEQYF.

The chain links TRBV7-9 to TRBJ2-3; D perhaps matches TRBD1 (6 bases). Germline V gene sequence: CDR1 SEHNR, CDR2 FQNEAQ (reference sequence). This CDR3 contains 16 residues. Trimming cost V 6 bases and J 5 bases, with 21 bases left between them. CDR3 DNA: TGTGCCAGCAGACTAGGTCGGCTAGAGGGGGAAGATACGCAGTATTTT. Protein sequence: CASRLGRLEGEDTQYF.

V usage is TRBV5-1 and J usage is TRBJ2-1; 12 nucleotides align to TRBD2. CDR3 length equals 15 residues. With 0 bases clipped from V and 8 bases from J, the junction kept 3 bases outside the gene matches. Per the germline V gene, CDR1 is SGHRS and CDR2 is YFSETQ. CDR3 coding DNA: TGCGCCAGCAGCTTGGGGACTAGCGGGATAGATGAGCAGTTCTTC. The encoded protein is CASSLGTSGIDEQFF.

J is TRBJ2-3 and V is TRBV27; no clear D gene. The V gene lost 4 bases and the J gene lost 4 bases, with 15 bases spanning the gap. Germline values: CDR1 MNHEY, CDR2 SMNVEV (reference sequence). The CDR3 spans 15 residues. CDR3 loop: CASSSLFSLPDTQYF. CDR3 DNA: TGTGCCAGCAGTTCCCTCTTTAGTCTCCCAGATACGCAGTATTTT.

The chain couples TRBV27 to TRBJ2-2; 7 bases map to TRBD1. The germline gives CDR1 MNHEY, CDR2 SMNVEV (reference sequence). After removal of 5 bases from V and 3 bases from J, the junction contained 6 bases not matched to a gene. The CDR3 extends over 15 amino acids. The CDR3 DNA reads TGTGCCAGCAGTGCGCCGACAGGGCACACCGGGGAGCTGTTTTTT. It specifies CASSAPTGHTGELFF.

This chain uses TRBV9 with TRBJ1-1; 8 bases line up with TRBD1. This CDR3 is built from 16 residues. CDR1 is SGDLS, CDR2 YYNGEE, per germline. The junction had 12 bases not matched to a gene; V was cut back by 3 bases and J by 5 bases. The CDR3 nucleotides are TGTGCCAGCAGCGCCGACAGGGGCCCAGGGTGGACTGAAGCTTTCTTT. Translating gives CASSADRGPGWTEAFF.

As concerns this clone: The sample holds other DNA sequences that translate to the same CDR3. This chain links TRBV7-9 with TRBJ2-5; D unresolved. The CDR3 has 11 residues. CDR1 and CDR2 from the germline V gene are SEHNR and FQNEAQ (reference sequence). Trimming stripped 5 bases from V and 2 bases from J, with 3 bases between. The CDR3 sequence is CASSLQETQYF. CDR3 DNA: TGTGCCAGCAGCCTACAAGAGACCCAGTACTTC.

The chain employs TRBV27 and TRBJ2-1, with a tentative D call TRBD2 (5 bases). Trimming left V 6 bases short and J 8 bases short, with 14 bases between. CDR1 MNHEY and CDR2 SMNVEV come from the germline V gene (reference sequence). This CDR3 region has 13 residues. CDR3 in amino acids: CASSPRRPDEQFF. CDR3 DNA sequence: TGTGCCAGCAGCCCCCGGAGGCCCGATGAGCAGTTCTTC.

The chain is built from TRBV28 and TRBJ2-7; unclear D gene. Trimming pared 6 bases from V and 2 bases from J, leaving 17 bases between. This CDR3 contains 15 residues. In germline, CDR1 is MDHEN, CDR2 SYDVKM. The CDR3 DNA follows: TGTGCCAGCAGGCATGCAGACACCGTAACCTACGAGCAGTACTTC. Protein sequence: CASRHADTVTYEQYF. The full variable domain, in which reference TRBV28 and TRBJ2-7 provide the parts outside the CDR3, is DVKVTQSSRYLVKRTGEKVFLECVQDMDHENMFWYRQDPGLGLRLIYFSYDVKMKEKGDIPEGYSVSREKKERFSLILESASTNQTSMYLCASRHADTVTYEQYFGPGTRLTVT.

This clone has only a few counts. In DNA form, the CDR3 reads TGTGCCAGCACCCTCGGCAATCAGCCCCAGCATTTT. It encodes CASTLGNQPQHF. The J gene is TRBJ1-5, the V gene TRBV7-9; D is ambiguous. In germline, CDR1 is SEHNR, CDR2 FQNEAQ (reference sequence). The V end was cut by 7 bases, the J end by 2 bases, with 6 bases between. This CDR3 contains 12 residues.

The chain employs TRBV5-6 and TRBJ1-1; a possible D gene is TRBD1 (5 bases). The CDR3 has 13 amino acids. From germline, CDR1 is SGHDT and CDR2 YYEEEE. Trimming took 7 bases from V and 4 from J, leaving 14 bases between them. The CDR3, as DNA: TGTGCCAGCGCTGGGGGGGTGAGCACTGAAGCTTTCTTT. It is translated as CASAGGVSTEAFF.

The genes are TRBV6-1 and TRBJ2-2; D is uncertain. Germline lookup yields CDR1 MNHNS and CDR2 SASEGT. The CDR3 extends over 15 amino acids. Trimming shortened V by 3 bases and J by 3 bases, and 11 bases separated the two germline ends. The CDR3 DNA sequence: TGTGCCAGCAGTGAGTACCAGTTGGACACCGGGGAGCTGTTTTTT. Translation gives CASSEYQLDTGELFF.

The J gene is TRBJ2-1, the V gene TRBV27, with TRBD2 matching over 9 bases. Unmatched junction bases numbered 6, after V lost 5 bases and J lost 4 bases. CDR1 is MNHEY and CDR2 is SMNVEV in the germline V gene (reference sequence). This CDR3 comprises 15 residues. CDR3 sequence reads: CASSPGLARYNEQFF. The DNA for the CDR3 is TGTGCCAGCAGTCCAGGACTAGCGCGATACAATGAGCAGTTCTTC.

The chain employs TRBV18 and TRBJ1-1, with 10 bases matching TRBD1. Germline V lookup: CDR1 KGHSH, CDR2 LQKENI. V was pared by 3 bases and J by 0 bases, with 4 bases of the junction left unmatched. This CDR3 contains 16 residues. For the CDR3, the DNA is TGTGCCAGCTCACCCGACGGACAGGGGGTGAACACTGAAGCTTTCTTT. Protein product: CASSPDGQGVNTEAFF.

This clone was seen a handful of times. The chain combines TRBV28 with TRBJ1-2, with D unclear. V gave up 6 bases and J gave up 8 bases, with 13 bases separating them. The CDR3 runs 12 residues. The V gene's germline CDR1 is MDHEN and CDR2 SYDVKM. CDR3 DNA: TGTGCCAGCAGACCCGGGCCACGAGGCTACACCTTC. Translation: CASRPGPRGYTF.

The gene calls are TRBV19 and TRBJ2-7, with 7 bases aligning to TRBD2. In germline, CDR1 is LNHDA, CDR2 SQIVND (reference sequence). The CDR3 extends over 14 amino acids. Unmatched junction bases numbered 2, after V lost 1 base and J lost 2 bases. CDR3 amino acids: CASSIVLAAYEQYF. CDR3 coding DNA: TGTGCCAGTAGTATAGTGCTAGCGGCCTACGAGCAGTACTTC.

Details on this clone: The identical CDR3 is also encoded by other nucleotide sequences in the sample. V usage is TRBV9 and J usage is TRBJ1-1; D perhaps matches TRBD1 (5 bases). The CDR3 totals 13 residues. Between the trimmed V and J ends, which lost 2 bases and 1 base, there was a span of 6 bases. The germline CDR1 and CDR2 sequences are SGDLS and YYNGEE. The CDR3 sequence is CASSVTGNTEAFF. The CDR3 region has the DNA TGTGCCAGCAGCGTCACAGGGAACACTGAAGCTTTCTTT.